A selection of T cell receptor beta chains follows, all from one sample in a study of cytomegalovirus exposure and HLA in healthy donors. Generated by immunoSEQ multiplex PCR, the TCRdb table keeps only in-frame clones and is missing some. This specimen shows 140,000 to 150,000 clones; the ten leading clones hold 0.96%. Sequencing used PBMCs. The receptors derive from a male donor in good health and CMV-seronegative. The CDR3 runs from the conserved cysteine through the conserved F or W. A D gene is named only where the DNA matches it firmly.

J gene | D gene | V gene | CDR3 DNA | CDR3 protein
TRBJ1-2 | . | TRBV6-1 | TGTGCCAGCACTGGGGGGGTACGGGAATATGGCTACACCTTC | CASTGGVREYGYTF
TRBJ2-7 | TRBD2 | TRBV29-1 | TGCAGCGTGTCCCTGCTAGCGGGATTCTACGAGCAGTACTTC | CSVSLLAGFYEQYF
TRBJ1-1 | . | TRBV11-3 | TGTGCCAGCAGCCGCGACAGATCCGCTGAAGCTTTCTTT | CASSRDRSAEAFF
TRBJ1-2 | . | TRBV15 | TGTGCCACCAGCAGAACCCCCGCGGGCTACACCTTC | CATSRTPAGYTF
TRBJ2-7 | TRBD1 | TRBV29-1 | TGCAGCGTTGTGTGGGACAGGGGTTCCTACGAGCAGTACTTC | CSVVWDRGSYEQYF
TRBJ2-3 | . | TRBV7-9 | TGTGCCAGCAGCCCAGGGGACCCCCCGGATACGCAGTATTTT | CASSPGDPPDTQYF
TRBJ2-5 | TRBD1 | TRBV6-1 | TGTGCCAGCAGTGAACCCAGGGGGCGTGAGACCCAGTACTTC | CASSEPRGRETQYF
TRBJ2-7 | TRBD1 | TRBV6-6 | TGTGCCAGCAGTCCCCCGCGGACAGGGGGCGAGCAGTACTTC | CASSPPRTGGEQYF
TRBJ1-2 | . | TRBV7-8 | TGTGCCAGCAGCCGGGGGGGAAGCGGCGGCTACACCTTC | CASSRGGSGGYTF
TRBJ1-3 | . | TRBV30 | TGTGCCTGGAGTAGGGAGGGGATGAGCTCTGGAAACACCATATATTTT | CAWSREGMSSGNTIYF
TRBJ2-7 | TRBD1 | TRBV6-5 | TGTGCCAGCAGTTACTCCTCAGGGGGCAGTAAGGACGAGCAGTACTTC | CASSYSSGGSKDEQYF
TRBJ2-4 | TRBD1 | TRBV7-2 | TGTGCCAGCACCCTGACAGGGGGCCCCGATATGACAAGAAACATTCAGTACTTC | CASTLTGGPDMTRNIQYF
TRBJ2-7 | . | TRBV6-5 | TGTGCCAGCAGTTACAGGGGTCCCTACGAGCAGTACTTC | CASSYRGPYEQYF
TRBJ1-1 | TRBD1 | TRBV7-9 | TGTGCCAGCAGCGACAGGGGGAACACTGAAGCTTTCTTT | CASSDRGNTEAFF
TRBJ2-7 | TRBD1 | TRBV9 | TGTGCCAGCAGCGTAGGGACAGGGAACGAGCAGTACTTC | CASSVGTGNEQYF
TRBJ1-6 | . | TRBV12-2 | TGTGCAAGTCGTCGACAGTTTTTTTCACCCCTCCACTTT | CASRRQFFSPLHF
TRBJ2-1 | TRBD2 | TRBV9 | TGTGCCAGCAGACCACTAGCGGGGAATGAGCAGTTCTTC | CASRPLAGNEQFF
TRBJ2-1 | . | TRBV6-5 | TGTGCCAGCAGGTTCACAAATGAGCAGTTCTTC | CASRFTNEQFF
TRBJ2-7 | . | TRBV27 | TGTGCCAGCAGTTTATCTGGGGAGTACTACGAGCAGTACTTC | CASSLSGEYYEQYF
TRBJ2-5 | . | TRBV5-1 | TGCGCCAGCAGCTTGGCAGGGCCGCAAGAGACCCAGTACTTC | CASSLAGPQETQYF
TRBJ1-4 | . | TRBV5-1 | TGCGCCAGCAGGTCGATTAGAGATGAAAAACTGTTTTTT | CASRSIRDEKLFF
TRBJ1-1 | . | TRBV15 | TGTGCCACCAGCGGGGAACCGGGACAGAACACTGAAGCTTTCTTT | CATSGEPGQNTEAFF
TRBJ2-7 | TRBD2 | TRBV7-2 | TGTGCCAGCAGCCTTACTAGCGGGAGCGAGCAGTACTTC | CASSLTSGSEQYF
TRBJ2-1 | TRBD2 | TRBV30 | TGTGCCTGGAGTGGACTAGCGGGAGTCGAGGAGCAGTTCTTC | CAWSGLAGVEEQFF
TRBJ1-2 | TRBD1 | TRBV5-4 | TGTGCCAGCAGCCCAAGGACAGGAACTAACTATGGCTACACCTTC | CASSPRTGTNYGYTF
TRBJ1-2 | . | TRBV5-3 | TGTGCCAGAAGCTATCCGGGACAAACCTTCTATGGCTACACCTTC | CARSYPGQTFYGYTF
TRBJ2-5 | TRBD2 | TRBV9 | TGTGCCAGCAGCGCCGAGGGAGCGGGGGGGTTTACACGTGAAGAGACCCAGTACTTC | CASSAEGAGGFTREETQYF
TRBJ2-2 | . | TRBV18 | TGTGCCAGCTCACATAGTCCACGGGACATAAACACCGGGGAGCTGTTTTTT | CASSHSPRDINTGELFF
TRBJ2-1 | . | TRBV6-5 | TGTGCCAGCAGTTACTCCCTTTACAATGAGCAGTTCTTC | CASSYSLYNEQFF
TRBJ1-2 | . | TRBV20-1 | TGCAGTGCTTTCCGCGTCGGTGGCTACACCTTC | CSAFRVGGYTF
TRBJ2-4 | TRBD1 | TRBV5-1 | TGCGCCAGCAGCTTGGCGACAGGGGAGCGGGTGGTCAAAAACATTCAGTACTTC | CASSLATGERVVKNIQYF
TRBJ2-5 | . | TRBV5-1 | TGCGCCAGCAGCGCCCAGGGTAGAGAGGAGACCCAGTACTTC | CASSAQGREETQYF
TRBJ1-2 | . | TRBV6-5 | TGTGCCAGCAGGACAGACTATGGCTACACCTTC | CASRTDYGYTF
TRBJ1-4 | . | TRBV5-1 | TGCGCCAGCAGCTCCGGACAGATTTGGGGAACTAATGAAAAACTGTTTTTT | CASSSGQIWGTNEKLFF
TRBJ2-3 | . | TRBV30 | TGTGCCTGGGGCGTTTCCCAGGCCCTCACAGATACGCAGTATTTT | CAWGVSQALTDTQYF
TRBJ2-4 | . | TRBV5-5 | TGTGCCAGCACGAAGGTAGGGGCTCCCTCGAAAAACATTCAGTACTTC | CASTKVGAPSKNIQYF
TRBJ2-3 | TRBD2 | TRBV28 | TGTGCCAGCAGTACCCGGGGGGGCGTCGTTAGCACAGATACGCAGTATTTT | CASSTRGGVVSTDTQYF
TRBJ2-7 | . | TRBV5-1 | TGCGCCAGCAGCTTCAACCCACAGGGTACCTCCTACGAGCAGTACTTC | CASSFNPQGTSYEQYF
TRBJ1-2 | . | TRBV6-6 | TGTGCCAGCACCCCTAGCAGGGGCTATGGCTACACCTTC | CASTPSRGYGYTF
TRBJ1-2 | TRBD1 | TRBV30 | TGTGCCTGGAGTGTGGGGCAGGGGGCTCAAGGCTACACCTTC | CAWSVGQGAQGYTF
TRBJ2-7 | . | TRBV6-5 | TGTGCCAGCAGCTACCACTACGAGCAGTACTTC | CASSYHYEQYF
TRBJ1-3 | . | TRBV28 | TGTGCCAGCACCGCGGGGAGGATGGGGGGAAACACCATATATTTT | CASTAGRMGGNTIYF
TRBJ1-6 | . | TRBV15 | TGTGCCACCAGCAGAGAACGGAGCTCCTATAATTCACCCCTCCACTTT | CATSRERSSYNSPLHF
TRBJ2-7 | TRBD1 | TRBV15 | TGTGCCACCAGCAGAGGGATAGGACAGGGCTTGAACGAGCAGTACTTC | CATSRGIGQGLNEQYF